Here is one T cell receptor beta chain with its context. Its specificity is not known. The nonmyeloablative bone marrow transplants came from related graft donors, with transient mixed chimerism. This sample stems from a study of Tregs in tolerant kidney transplant recipients. Study-level points and caveats: No direct test of biological reproducibility was done here.

Repertoires were generated with immunoSEQ multiplex PCR, while TCRdb's copy carries only in-frame clones and drops some. The data hold 65,000 or so clones, with over 75% observed a single time. V was clipped by 4 bases and J by 3 bases; unmatched bases: 10. This CDR3 is 16 amino acids long. Germline CDR1 SGHAT, CDR2 FQNNGV. Sample: CD4+ T cells from blood (PBMCs), taken 6 months after the transplant. This TCR came from a human patient who received a combined kidney and bone marrow transplant. Some T cells may be graft donor cells. This chain uses TRBV11-2 with TRBJ1-2; TRBD1 agrees at 8 bases. The CDR3 nucleotides are TGTGCCAGCAGCTCCCCAGGTCAGGGGGCGGACTATGGCTACACCTTC. Its translation is CASSSPGQGADYGYTF. The whole variable domain, filled in from reference TRBV11-2 and TRBJ1-2, reads EAGVAQSPRYKIIEKRQSVAFWCNPISGHATLYWYQQILGQGPKLLIQFQNNGVVDDSQLPKDRFSAERLKGVDSTLKIQPAKLEDSAVYLCASSSPGQGADYGYTFGSGTRLTVV.